This TCR beta chain was found in a study of T-cell reconstitution after alpha-beta-depleted transplantation in children. Molecular barcoding with unique molecular identifiers was used for the TCRbeta library. One entry per CDR3 protein, called by TCRdb with MiXCR from the PCR reads. The top ten clones hold 0.85% to 1.3% of a sample with around 680,000 distinct CDR3 sequences, 16% of them seen once. This clonotype was detected many times. The CDR3 has 15 residues. Germline CDR1 reads SGHDT; CDR2 reads YYEEEE. Trimming removed 1 base from V and 4 bases from J, with 14 bases in between. This sequence joins TRBV5-6 and TRBJ1-1; TRBD1 might be the D (5 bases). The receptor's source is a human donor who donated a stem cell graft to a child with acute myeloid leukemia. The starting material was PBMCs from the stem cell graft donor, obtained from the stem cell graft. CDR3 DNA: TGTGCCAGCAGCTTGTTGGTCGACAGCTCCACTGAAGCTTTCTTT. This codes for CASSLLVDSSTEAFF.